The clone carrying this T cell receptor beta chain was observed a single time. This sample is part of a study of blood T cell repertoires in COVID-19. The data were produced by immunoSEQ multiplex PCR, yet TCRdb's version contains in-frame clones alone and is incomplete. The sample shows fewer than 250,000 clones, over 75% of them seen only once. CDR3 size: 15 residues. The germline CDR1 and CDR2 sequences are SGHDT and YYEEEE. V lost 2 bases, J lost 7 bases, and 8 bases stayed unmatched. Residents of about two dozen US areas, aged about 18 to 95 years, made up the participants. The chain carries TRBV5-6 and TRBJ1-2, with 10 bases lining up with TRBD1. The receptor was isolated from a woman aged 40 to 55 with acute COVID-19. The sample was PBMCs or T cells enriched from blood (not recorded which). The chain's CDR3 is CASSFSGTGVSGYTF. CDR3 DNA sequence: TGTGCCAGCAGCTTTTCCGGGACAGGGGTTAGTGGCTACACCTTC.